This T cell receptor (beta chain) was sequenced for a study of CXCR3-negative and CXCR3-positive naive CD8 T cells. 5' RACE that incorporated UMI labels was used to prepare the TRB cDNA libraries. TCRdb re-called the 5' RACE reads; one entry per CDR3 protein, DNA not given. This sample's clone table lists 25,000 to 35,000 distinct CDR3 sequences. About this clonotype: The antigen is undetermined.

Study conclusions and caveats: Upon cryopreservation, CXCR3 expression partially decreased, and most assays used fresh PBMCs.

This clonotype was sampled from a human donor in good health. Some clones in this sample may be carry-over from other donors' samples. What was sequenced was memory CD8+ T cells from blood.

The CDR3 loop is CSARDLTGDAAEQYF. The rearrangement links TRBV20-1 to TRBJ2-7; TCRdb's assignment of TRBD1 cannot be checked, as there is no DNA. The CDR3 consists of 15 residues. Germline lookup yields CDR1 DFQATT and CDR2 SNEGSKA (reference sequence).